Listed here are 12 T cell receptor beta chains from one sample, sequenced in a study of cytomegalovirus exposure and HLA in healthy donors. This PCR relied on a set of 60 Vbeta primers and 13 Jbeta primers. Measured with immunoSEQ multiplex PCR; TCRdb has only the in-frame clones, and not every one. The sample has under 200,000 clones; around 80% are singletons. What was sequenced was PBMCs. The receptors shown here come from a man aged 35-49 years in good health and CMV-seronegative.

The chain combines TRBV13 with TRBJ1-2; 9 bases align to TRBD1. CDR3 length: 17 residues. Trimming took 6 bases from V and 5 from J; bases not matched to a gene: 16. Germline assignment: CDR1 PRHDT and CDR2 FYEKMQ (reference sequence). The CDR3 DNA sequence: TGTGCCAGCAGTCTCTCCCCGGCGGACAGGGGAGAGTATGGCTACACCTTC. Translating it yields CASSLSPADRGEYGYTF.

This clone was counted once. The chain is built from TRBV2 and TRBJ2-2; 8 positions match TRBD2. V shed 3 bases, J shed 5 bases, and the junction held 8 bases outside the gene matches. There are 16 residues in the CDR3. The V gene's germline CDR1 is SNHLY and CDR2 FYNNEI. This chain's CDR3 is CASSEAGGPQTGELFF. The CDR3 DNA sequence: TGTGCCAGCAGTGAGGCGGGAGGACCCCAAACCGGGGAGCTGTTTTTT.

This clone has just one count. The chain is built from TRBV6-5 and TRBJ1-2; D is uncertain. CDR3 length equals 15 residues. The V end lost 5 bases, the J end lost 4 bases, and 17 bases lay between the germline ends. Germline V lookup: CDR1 MNHEY, CDR2 SVGAGI. CDR3 protein: CASSPSGAYSYGYTF. CDR3 in DNA: TGTGCCAGCAGTCCCTCGGGAGCTTACAGCTATGGCTACACCTTC.

V is TRBV13 and J is TRBJ2-5; 8 nucleotides line up with TRBD2. The end of the DNA is better explained by TRBJ2-7, so the J call may be wrong. The CDR3 is made up of 18 amino acids. The V gene's germline CDR1 is PRHDT and CDR2 FYEKMQ (reference sequence). CDR3 residues: CASSLGSSGSYGAYEQYF. CDR3 nucleotides: TGTGCCAGCAGCTTAGGTTCCAGCGGGAGCTATGGGGCCTACGAGCAGTACTTC.

The chain uses TRBV7-2 and TRBJ1-1; maybe TRBD1 (5 bases). The CDR3 is 13 amino acids. The germline V gene encodes CDR1 SGHTA and CDR2 FQGNSA. Trimming took 5 bases from V and 6 from J, leaving 13 bases between them. The CDR3 reads CASSPVGGSEAFF. DNA for the CDR3: TGTGCCAGCAGCCCGGTCGGGGGTTCTGAAGCTTTCTTT. The complete variable domain, with remaining parts taken from reference TRBV7-2 and TRBJ1-1, reads GAGVSQSPSNKVTEKGKDVELRCDPISGHTALYWYRQSLGQGLEFLIYFQGNSAPDKSGLPSDRFSAERTGGSVSTLTIQRTQQEDSAVYLCASSPVGGSEAFFGQGTRLTVV.

The V gene is TRBV2, the J gene TRBJ1-4; 9 positions match TRBD1. The CDR3 is 14 residues long. The V and J ends lost 2 bases and 7 bases, in that order; junction bases with no gene match: 2. Germline V gene lookup returns CDR1 SNHLY and CDR2 FYNNEI. In DNA, the CDR3 is TGTGCCAGCAGTGAAACAGGGGGCAGTGAAAAACTGTTTTTT. Its translation is CASSETGGSEKLFF. The full variable domain, in which reference TRBV2 and TRBJ1-4 provide the parts outside the CDR3, is EPEVTQTPSHQVTQMGQEVILRCVPISNHLYFYWYRQILGQKVEFLVSFYNNEISEKSEIFDDQFSVERPDGSNFTLKIRSTKLEDSAMYFCASSETGGSEKLFFGSGTQLSVL.

This clone was recorded a few times. CDR3 sequence reads: CASGGAAQPQHF. The CDR3 nucleotides read TGTGCCAGCGGGGGGGCGGCCCAGCCCCAGCATTTT. The chain couples TRBV18 to TRBJ1-5; TRBD1 might be the D (6 bases). CDR3 length: 12 amino acids. The germline gives CDR1 KGHSH, CDR2 LQKENI. Trimming pared 8 bases from V and 7 bases from J, leaving 12 bases between.

This clone was detected only once. This chain connects TRBV6-1 to TRBJ1-2; the D is unclear. In germline, CDR1 is MNHNS, CDR2 SASEGT. The CDR3 consists of 10 residues. Trimming cost V 5 bases and J 7 bases, with 5 bases left between them. The CDR3 sequence is CASSIIGYTF. As DNA, the CDR3 is TGTGCCAGCAGTATAATTGGCTACACCTTC.

This clone turned up a few times. The chain has TRBV4-3 and TRBJ1-1; 7 nucleotides match TRBD1. This CDR3 is built from 15 residues. Germline V gives CDR1 LGHNA, CDR2 YSLEER. Trimming took 6 bases from V and 3 from J; bases not matched to a gene: 10. DNA of the CDR3: TGCGCCAGCAGACTCACGGAGGGGGCGGACACTGAAGCTTTCTTT. It codes for CASRLTEGADTEAFF.

V and J are TRBV19 and TRBJ1-4; 8 nucleotides align to TRBD1. Losses at the gene ends were 5 bases for V and 7 bases for J; bases not matched to a gene: 6. The CDR3 loop spans 14 amino acids. Germline V gene lookup returns CDR1 LNHDA and CDR2 SQIVND (reference sequence). Here the CDR3 reads CASSSDRVGEKLFF. The CDR3 nucleotides read TGTGCCAGTAGTTCGGACAGGGTGGGTGAAAAACTGTTTTTT.

V and J are TRBV19 and TRBJ2-1; D is possibly TRBD2 (5 bases). The V end lost 3 bases, the J end lost 9 bases, and 18 bases lay between the germline ends. Germline CDR1 reads LNHDA; CDR2 reads SQIVND (reference sequence). CDR3 length: 15 residues. The CDR3 region has the DNA TGTGCCAGTAGTATGGACCTCCTCCCGGGAAGTGAGCAGTTCTTC. Translation gives CASSMDLLPGSEQFF.

V and J are TRBV6-6 and TRBJ2-1; D call uncertain. Germline V CDR1 and CDR2: MNHNY, SVGAGI (reference sequence). Trimming pared 6 bases from V and 0 bases from J, leaving 12 bases between. This CDR3 is 15 amino acids long. CDR3 sequence (DNA): TGTGCCAGCAGCCAACGCGATCGCTCCTACAATGAGCAGTTCTTC. It encodes CASSQRDRSYNEQFF.